The sequence of this TCR beta chain was determined in a study of human T cells and chemical hapten exposure. Background on the study: Alopecia areata, totalis or universalis affected patients who were mostly female.

Germline V CDR1 and CDR2: MNHEY, SVGAGI. Trimming removed 6 bases from V and 0 bases from J, with 12 bases in between. The CDR3 extends over 15 amino acids. Library construction involved attaching unique molecular identifiers to individual cDNA molecules, which allowed quantitative, reproducible TCR counting. TCRdb re-derived calls from the RACE reads in MiXCR, one entry per CDR3 protein. In the table there are 190,000 or so distinct CDR3 sequences, about 25% of which are singletons. The time point here: patch test 3, about 24 weeks after DPC sensitization. Regarding treatment: therapeutic diphenylcyclopropenone sensitization with weekly scalp DPC. This clonotype showed up just once.

V gene TRBV6-5 combines with J gene TRBJ1-5; D remains unclear. Sequences were derived from whole blood, sampled in connection with sensitization to the hapten diphenylcyclopropenone (DPC). This TCR was recovered from a middle-aged woman with alopecia areata. Some clones in this sample may be carry-over from other donors' samples. In DNA, the CDR3 is TGTGCCAGCAGGGAAAGGTTCGGTAGCAATCAGCCCCAGCATTTT. Translating gives CASRERFGSNQPQHF.